This T cell receptor (beta chain) stems from a study of T cell responses to AZD1222 COVID-19 vaccine. Study outcomes and limitations: Nearly half of the spike-specific TCRs reportedly recognize variant regions that carry no mutations.

This CDR3 has 12 amino acids. The V gene lost 2 bases and the J gene lost 0 bases, with 1 base spanning the gap. Germline lookup yields CDR1 LGHDT and CDR2 YNNKEL (reference sequence). The repertoire was sequenced with immunoSEQ multiplex PCR; TCRdb's copy has only in-frame clones and lacks some. In the table there are under 130,000 clones, 88% of which are singletons. This clone was picked up a small number of times. Antigen: not known. The V and J genes are TRBV3-1 (or the pseudogene TRBV3-2) and TRBJ1-2; D ambiguous. This TCR derives from an adult in good health. Source: peripheral blood, taken on day 0 of AZD1222 vaccination. In DNA form, the CDR3 reads TGTGCCAGCAGCCAACCTAACTATGGCTACACCTTC. Protein product: CASSQPNYGYTF.